Below are 6 T cell receptor beta chains sequenced from a single sample in a study of breast tumors, draining lymph nodes, adjacent tissues. TCRdb called the multiplex PCR reads again in MiXCR, with one record for every CDR3 protein. The sample holds approximately 52,000 distinct CDR3 sequences, approximately 45% seen once. Source material: breast tumor tissue. Source of these receptors: a female donor with breast cancer. Some clones in this sample may be carry-over from other donors' samples.

The genes are TRBV20-1 and TRBJ2-7; a possible D gene is TRBD2 (6 bases). Germline V lookup: CDR1 DFQATT, CDR2 SNEGSKA (reference sequence). The CDR3 contains 13 residues. V shed 4 bases and J shed 4 bases, with 14 bases lying between them. This CDR3 is CSATKWAGYEQYV. DNA for the CDR3: TGCAGTGCTACTAAGTGGGCGGGGTACGAGCAGTACGTC.

This clonotype was seen ten or more times. The rearrangement uses TRBV20-1 and TRBJ2-1, with 9 bases that match TRBD2. The CDR3 contains 15 residues. V trimming: 0 bases; J trimming: 9 bases; junction bases outside the gene matches: 9. Germline V CDR1 and CDR2: DFQATT, SNEGSKA (reference sequence). The CDR3: CSARDLEAGGTEQFF. CDR3 DNA sequence: TGCAGTGCTAGAGATTTGGAAGCGGGAGGAACTGAGCAGTTCTTC.

The table lists this clonotype with many counts. The chain links TRBV30 to TRBJ2-3, with 7 bases lining up with TRBD2. Losses at the gene ends were 4 bases for V and 4 bases for J; bases not matched to a gene: 2. The CDR3 covers 12 residues. Germline CDR1 reads GTSNPN; CDR2 reads SVGIG (reference sequence). The CDR3 spells CAWTGGSDTQYF. The DNA for the CDR3 is TGTGCCTGGACGGGAGGTTCAGATACGCAGTATTTT.

V and J are TRBV9 and TRBJ2-1; 9 nucleotides match TRBD2. CDR3 length: 16 amino acids. Looked up from germline, CDR1 is SGDLS and CDR2 is YYNGEE. The J segment lost 7 bases and the V segment lost 3 bases, leaving 11 bases of the junction unmatched. Here the CDR3 reads CASSARTSGQGNEQFF. Here the CDR3 DNA reads TGTGCCAGCAGCGCACGAACTAGCGGGCAAGGGAATGAGCAGTTCTTC. Full variable domain (rest looked up from reference TRBV9 and TRBJ2-1): DSGVTQTPKHLITATGQRVTLRCSPRSGDLSVYWYQQSLDQGLQFLIQYYNGEERAKGNILERFSAQQFPDLHSELNLSSLELGDSALYFCASSARTSGQGNEQFFGPGTRLTVL.

This clonotype was observed at least ten times. This rearrangement joins TRBV30 to TRBJ2-3; 11 bases are shared with TRBD2. The length of the CDR3 is 14 residues. Germline CDR1 reads GTSNPN; CDR2 reads SVGIG (reference sequence). V trimming: 3 bases; J trimming: 5 bases; junction bases outside the gene matches: 4. As DNA, the CDR3 is TGTGCCTGGAGCCTAGCGGGAGGAATAGATACGCAGTATTTT. Translating gives CAWSLAGGIDTQYF.

The chain joins TRBV5-4 to TRBJ2-3; the match to TRBD1 covers 9 bases. The CDR3 is 14 residues long. Germline CDR1 and CDR2: SGHNT and YYREEE (reference sequence). Losses at the gene ends were 4 bases for V and 7 bases for J; bases not matched to a gene: 7. The CDR3 protein is CASSNTGGAHTQYF. CDR3 DNA sequence: TGTGCCAGCAGCAATACAGGGGGCGCACATACGCAGTATTTT.